This is a list of T cell receptor beta chains from one sample in a study of T-cell reconstitution after alpha-beta-depleted transplantation in children. TCRdb fed the PCR reads into MiXCR, producing one record per CDR3 protein. The sample has approximately 630,000 distinct CDR3 sequences; about an eighth are singletons. Source: PBMCs, taken before TCRalphabeta/CD19-depleted stem cell transplant. The receptors come from a girl aged 2 to 10 with congenital amegakaryocytic thrombocytopenia, due to receive a stem cell transplant. Both conserved end residues are part of each CDR3. The D gene is left open where the match is weak. Size is omitted from some rows. Given values are once, few, many or a class for expanded clones.

many	TRBD1	TRBV5-6	TRBJ1-5	TGTGCCAGCAGCGGACAGGGCAATCAGCCCCAGCATTTT	CASSGQGNQPQHF
many	NA	TRBV5-5	TRBJ2-5	TGTGCCAGCAGCTTCGCGGGACACCAAGAGACCCAGTACTTC	CASSFAGHQETQYF
many	TRBD2	TRBV20-1	TRBJ2-1	TGCAGTGCTAGAGATGGACTAGATGGAGAGCAGTTCTTC	CSARDGLDGEQFF
many	NA	TRBV29-1	TRBJ2-7	TGCAGCGTTGAAGTTTATGGCCTACCCTACGAGCAGTACTTC	CSVEVYGLPYEQYF
many	TRBD1	TRBV11-1	TRBJ1-2	TGTGCCAGCAGCTTCAATTTCGGGACAGGGACCTCTAACTATGGCTACACCTTC	CASSFNFGTGTSNYGYTF
many	NA	TRBV25-1	TRBJ2-3	TGTGCCAGCCGGGAGTTTAGCACAGATACGCAGTATTTT	CASREFSTDTQYF
few	NA	TRBV28	TRBJ1-5	TGTGCCAGCAGCCACCTCTATATTCAGCCCCAGCATTTT	CASSHLYIQPQHF
NA	TRBD1	TRBV9	TRBJ1-1	TGTGCCAGCAGCGTAGGCCCCTCGGGACAGAAGAACACTGAAGCTTTCTTT	CASSVGPSGQKNTEAFF
NA	NA	TRBV5-1	TRBJ1-2	TGCGCCAGCAGCTTGGTCCAGGGCGACTTCTATGGCTACACCTTC	CASSLVQGDFYGYTF
many	NA	TRBV20-1	TRBJ1-2	TGCAGTGCTAGTCAAGCTAATTGGGGTAGCTACGGCTACACCTTC	CSASQANWGSYGYTF
few	TRBD1	TRBV7-9	TRBJ2-5	TGTGCCAGCAGCCGGACAGGGGGCGATGAGACCCAGTACTTC	CASSRTGGDETQYF
NA	NA	TRBV5-1	TRBJ2-2	TGCGCCAGCAGCTTGGATACGGCCAGCACCGGGGAGCTGTTTTTT	CASSLDTASTGELFF
many	NA	TRBV7-9	TRBJ2-1	TGTGCCAGCAGCTTAATTCCCCAGGCCGACAATGAGCAGTTCTTC	CASSLIPQADNEQFF
NA	NA	TRBV20-1	TRBJ1-3	TGCAGTGCCGAACTTTTTGGGGGCTCTGGAAACACCATATATTTT	CSAELFGGSGNTIYF
NA	NA	TRBV11-2	TRBJ1-4	TGTGCCAGCAGCTCCGCGTATGGGGCGCATGAAAAACTGTTTTTT	CASSSAYGAHEKLFF
many	TRBD1	TRBV10-3	TRBJ2-1	TGTGCCACCGGACAGGCCCCTACCTACAATGAGCAGTTCTTC	CATGQAPTYNEQFF
NA	NA	TRBV7-7	TRBJ2-5	TGTGCCAGCAGCTGGACCTTTCAAGAGACCCAGTACTTC	CASSWTFQETQYF
few	TRBD2	TRBV7-2	TRBJ2-7	TGTGCCAGCAGCACCGGACTAGCGTACTCCTACGAGCAGTACTTC	CASSTGLAYSYEQYF
few	TRBD1	TRBV5-1	TRBJ2-2	TGCGCCAGCAGACCTCAAACGGGACAGATCTCCGGGGAGCTGTTTTTT	CASRPQTGQISGELFF
NA	NA	TRBV13	TRBJ2-7	TGTGCCAGCAGCTTGAGGACTGAAGGTCGTCCCTACGAGCAGTACTTC	CASSLRTEGRPYEQYF
NA	NA	TRBV5-1	TRBJ2-3	TGCGCCAGCAGCTACGCCGAGGCCGGCACAGGTACGCAGTATTTT	CASSYAEAGTGTQYF
many	NA	TRBV6-4	TRBJ2-1	TGTGCCAGTAGGAGGGATAACTCCTACAATGAGCAGTTCTTC	CASRRDNSYNEQFF
few	NA	TRBV11-2	TRBJ2-3	TGTGCCAGCAGCTACCCTTCGTGGGACGGGACAGATACGCAGTATTTT	CASSYPSWDGTDTQYF
many	NA	TRBV5-1	TRBJ2-3	TGCGCCAGCAGTCCCGGGGGCATAGATACGCAGTATTTT	CASSPGGIDTQYF
many	TRBD2	TRBV20-1	TRBJ2-5	TGCAGTGCTAGAGGGGGACTAGCGGGAATTTCTGAGACCCAGTACTTC	CSARGGLAGISETQYF
many	TRBD1	TRBV20-1	TRBJ2-3	TGCAGTGCTAGAGTCCCGGGACAGGGGCCAGATACGCAGTATTTT	CSARVPGQGPDTQYF